These T cell receptor beta chains were read from a single sample in a study of CD8 T cells in ankylosing spondylitis. TCRdb reprocessed the 5' RACE reads via MiXCR and lists one record per CDR3 protein. The sample carries approximately 350,000 distinct CDR3 sequences, about 14% recorded once. Sequencing was carried out using blood, either unsorted or a sorted T cell fraction (not recorded which). Receptors originate from a male donor with ankylosing spondylitis or in good health (not recorded which). Each CDR3 is given with its conserved first and last residue. The D gene is left open where the match is weak.

V gene	D gene	CDR3 protein
TRBV6-1	TRBD1	CASSEGQTSNQPQHF
TRBV7-9	-	CASSLIRTTEAFF
TRBV19	TRBD1	CASNTAGTGNYEQYF
TRBV12-3/TRBV12-4	TRBD1	CASSFETGVFGNTIYF
TRBV6-1	TRBD2	CASSELAGGGDTQYF
TRBV12-3/TRBV12-4	-	CASSSGRSYEQYF
TRBV4-2	-	CASSQEGSPQDTQYF
TRBV7-9	-	CASSLGSGRTNEKLFF
TRBV20-1	-	CSATQHGAYEQYF
TRBV30	TRBD1	CAWSRDSYGYTF
TRBV20-1	TRBD2	CSASSAGGLYEQYF
TRBV29-1	-	CSVDTSSYNEQFF
TRBV6-2/TRBV6-3	-	CASSYSGQGSTDTQYF
TRBV3-1	-	CASSDPGNTEAFF
TRBV12-3/TRBV12-4	TRBD1	CAICSAGTGGSSNQPQHF
TRBV20-1	-	CSAPTGRGGGGYTF
TRBV20-1	-	CSASLRDHYGYTF
TRBV12-3/TRBV12-4	TRBD1	CASSFRTGGWRNTEAFF
TRBV5-4	TRBD1	CASSLVPGQGYNEQFF
TRBV20-1	TRBD1	CSATGGSGANVLTF
TRBV2	TRBD1	CASRDTGQANTGELFF
TRBV6-1	-	CASSTRRKSYGYTF
TRBV12-3/TRBV12-4	-	CASSFGGRRADTQYF
TRBV7-9	-	CARITAGPGTGELFF
TRBV7-8	-	CASNSDSNQPQHF
TRBV10-3	TRBD2	CAISESRLAEQETQYF
TRBV20-1	TRBD2	CSAGLAGGTDTQYF
TRBV6-1	-	CASSVHVNTEAFF
TRBV6-1	-	CASSPRPGRSNTGELFF
TRBV19	TRBD2	CASSRGLVPGTGELFF
TRBV4-2	-	CASSQETVLLLGYTF
TRBV12-3/TRBV12-4	-	CASSLAWKSTDTQYF
TRBV10-2	-	CASSEGDYGYTF
TRBV7-8	-	CASSWGTFTDTQYF
TRBV6-1	-	CASATQDGDTQYF
TRBV29-1	-	CSFVGRWTYEQYF
TRBV29-1	TRBD1	CSVLGDRVVSYNEQFF
TRBV5-1	TRBD1	CASSFSTGQGNTEAFF
TRBV2	-	CASSEGREAHEQYF
TRBV24-1	TRBD2	CATSGTSGGIADTQYF
TRBV4-1	-	CASSHSRAAGTEAFF
TRBV12-3/TRBV12-4	TRBD2	CASSWTSQGTQYF
TRBV5-1	-	CASSLEDRGELFF
TRBV3-1	-	CASSQTLTRATEAFF
TRBV5-1	-	CASSLNGEGGYTF
TRBV5-1	-	CASSLGGSGGQPQHF
TRBV3-1	-	CASSPDTSPRGATQYF
TRBV3-1	-	CASSQRGWNTEAFF
TRBV20-1	TRBD2	CSARSTSGGSYNEQFF
TRBV6-5	-	CASSYSGAVNYGYTF
TRBV2	TRBD2	CASSSGGDTQYF
TRBV13	-	CASGGTDNGLNEQFF
TRBV6-5	-	CASSYLRATDTQYF
TRBV9	TRBD2	CASSVDSGSANEQYF
TRBV6-5	-	CASSYGRKGETQYF